Listed below are T cell receptor beta chains from one sample, sequenced in a study of blood T cell repertoires in COVID-19. Profiling relied on immunoSEQ multiplex PCR, and the TCRdb table lists in-frame clones only, not all of them. The table shows roughly 180,000 clones, with approximately 85% occurring only once. Sequencing was done on a sample of peripheral blood. Source of these receptors: a woman aged 60-70 years with acute or convalescent COVID-19. Both conserved end residues are part of each CDR3. The D gene is left open where the match is weak. The listing skips clone size in some rows; elsewhere it reads once, few, many or a size class.

J gene,D gene,clone size,V gene,CDR3 protein,CDR3 DNA
TRBJ2-7,NA,NA,TRBV11-2,CASSPPSVSSYEQYF,TGTGCCAGCAGCCCTCCTAGCGTTAGTTCCTACGAGCAGTACTTC
TRBJ1-5,TRBD1,NA,TRBV19,CASAGQARPNQPQHF,TGTGCCAGCGCGGGACAGGCGAGACCCAATCAGCCCCAGCATTTT
TRBJ2-7,NA,once,TRBV19,CASSRANSATYEQYF,TGTGCCAGTAGTAGGGCCAACTCGGCCACCTACGAGCAGTACTTC
TRBJ2-1,NA,NA,TRBV2,CASPGANEQFF,TGTGCCAGCCCAGGGGCCAATGAGCAGTTCTTC
TRBJ1-1,NA,NA,TRBV18,CASSPRDTEAFF,TGTGCCAGCTCACCCCGGGATACTGAAGCTTTCTTT
TRBJ2-1,TRBD2,NA,TRBV10-3,CAISEIRTSGRAFNEQFF,TGTGCCATCAGTGAGATCCGGACTAGCGGGAGGGCTTTCAATGAGCAGTTCTTC
TRBJ1-2,TRBD1,NA,TRBV6-6,CASGQRTGVWGYTF,TGTGCCAGCGGACAAAGGACAGGGGTTTGGGGCTACACCTTC
TRBJ1-5,TRBD1,NA,TRBV19,CASSSWDRGNNQPQHF,TGTGCCAGTAGTTCTTGGGACAGGGGAAACAATCAGCCCCAGCATTTT
TRBJ2-2,TRBD2,NA,TRBV20-1,CSASGTIKGTGELFF,TGCAGTGCTAGTGGGACTATCAAGGGGACCGGGGAGCTGTTTTTT
TRBJ2-2,TRBD2,NA,TRBV10-3,CAINLAGADTGELFF,TGTGCCATCAACCTAGCGGGAGCGGACACCGGGGAGCTGTTTTTT
TRBJ2-7,NA,NA,TRBV28,CASRTASYEQYF,TGTGCCAGCAGGACAGCGTCCTACGAGCAGTACTTC